Listed here is a single TCR beta chain. This specimen comes from a study of blood T cell repertoires in COVID-19. Study at large: Acute-phase and convalescent COVID-19 samples originated in the United States, Italy and Spain.

In Seattle, patients joined the study during active infection and were tracked longitudinally. Original processing notes: Cell counts per sample came from amplifying reference gene primers. Clones were sequenced by immunoSEQ multiplex PCR, and TCRdb holds only the in-frame ones, with some missing. V and J calls and clone size follow that table, whereas D and trimming were derived from the DNA. Counted here are about 240,000 clones, roughly 76% occurring once; the ten biggest clones make up 7.5%. The germline V gene has CDR1 MNHEY and CDR2 SMNVEV (reference sequence). V shed 5 bases and J shed 9 bases, with 19 bases lying between them. This CDR3 has 15 amino acids.

The sequenced sample consisted of peripheral blood. This clonotype was sampled from a woman older than 75 with COVID-19, enrolled during active disease. The chain links TRBV27 to TRBJ1-4; possibly TRBD1 for D (5 bases). CDR3 protein: CASSPLGLAGQKLFF. The CDR3 nucleotides are TGTGCCAGCAGTCCACTGGGACTGGCCGGCCAAAAACTGTTTTTT.